These 24 T cell receptor beta chains came from one sample sequenced in a study of human T cells and chemical hapten exposure. Sample time point: patch test 1, 2 weeks after DPC sensitization. Treatment: therapeutic diphenylcyclopropenone sensitization with weekly scalp DPC. TCRdb re-called the RACE reads with MiXCR, one entry per CDR3 protein. The sample contains 180,000 or so distinct CDR3 sequences, 20% to 25% of which appear only once. This sample comprised whole blood, obtained in connection with sensitization to the hapten diphenylcyclopropenone (DPC). The receptors derive from a woman aged 45-65 years with alopecia areata. Some clones in this sample may be carry-over from other donors' samples.

This sequence joins TRBV6-5 and TRBJ2-1, with 12 nucleotides matching TRBD2. This CDR3 spans 14 amino acids. Germline-derived CDR1 and CDR2 are MNHEY and SVGAGI. The trim removed 6 bases at V and 7 bases at J, leaving 4 bases unmatched. The CDR3 is CASSGLAGSNEQFF. The DNA for the CDR3 is TGTGCCAGCAGCGGACTAGCGGGAAGTAATGAGCAGTTCTTC.

This clonotype was found a few times. The CDR3 DNA reads as TGTGCCAGCAGCAGGGGGCTTTGGACTGAAGCTTTCTTT. It specifies CASSRGLWTEAFF. The rearrangement joins TRBV2 to TRBJ1-1; TRBD1 aligns across 8 bases. CDR3 length: 13 residues. J lost 5 bases, V lost 6 bases, and 5 bases had no gene match. Germline V gene sequence: CDR1 SNHLY, CDR2 FYNNEI. Variable domain in full (rest from reference TRBV2 and TRBJ1-1): EPEVTQTPSHQVTQMGQEVILRCVPISNHLYFYWYRQILGQKVEFLVSFYNNEISEKSEIFDDQFSVERPDGSNFTLKIRSTKLEDSAMYFCASSRGLWTEAFFGQGTRLTVV.

This clonotype was counted a few times. This chain connects TRBV5-1 to TRBJ1-4; 7 nucleotides line up with TRBD1. V shed 4 bases, J shed 3 bases, and the junction held 3 bases outside the gene matches. Germline CDR1 and CDR2: SGHRS and YFSETQ. CDR3 size: 14 residues. The CDR3 DNA reads TGCGCCAGCAGCCCGACAGGGTCTAATGAAAAACTGTTTTTT. Translated: CASSPTGSNEKLFF.

This clonotype was observed a handful of times. The rearrangement links TRBV28 to TRBJ1-2, with TRBD1 matching 7 bases. The CDR3 is 11 residues long. Unmatched junction bases numbered 1, after V lost 6 bases and J lost 6 bases. Germline CDR1 MDHEN, CDR2 SYDVKM. The CDR3 DNA reads TGTGCCAGCAGACAGGGGCATGGCTACACCTTC. Translated: CASRQGHGYTF.

The V call is TRBV28, the J call TRBJ1-2; a weak D match, TRBD1 (5 bases). The V gene's germline CDR1 is MDHEN and CDR2 SYDVKM. The CDR3 covers 13 residues. Deletions cut 3 bases from V and 4 bases from J, with 9 bases between. CDR3 protein: CASSLTASYGYTF. As DNA, the CDR3 is TGTGCCAGCAGTTTGACAGCCAGCTATGGCTACACCTTC.

The chain uses TRBV9 and TRBJ2-5; 8 nucleotides agree with TRBD2. Losses at the gene ends were 2 bases for V and 5 bases for J; bases not matched to a gene: 5. Germline V CDR1 and CDR2: SGDLS, YYNGEE. The CDR3 runs to 14 residues. The CDR3 sequence is CASSVGLASETQYF. The CDR3 nucleotides are TGTGCCAGCAGCGTCGGACTAGCTAGCGAGACCCAGTACTTC.

This clonotype has more than one count but fewer than ten. The chain carries TRBV7-2 and TRBJ1-5; D ambiguous. Germline lookup yields CDR1 SGHTA and CDR2 FQGNSA. Trimming removed 6 bases from V and 3 bases from J, with 18 bases in between. The CDR3 runs 16 residues. DNA of the CDR3: TGTGCCAGCAGTCGAAGGGCAGGTCGGGTCAATCAGCCCCAGCATTTT. This gives the protein CASSRRAGRVNQPQHF.

This clonotype was found a few times. The chain's CDR3 is CATSDKGASGSNEQFF. In DNA form, the CDR3 reads TGTGCCACCAGTGATAAAGGGGCTAGCGGGAGTAATGAGCAGTTCTTC. The genes are TRBV24-1 and TRBJ2-1; 10 nucleotides match TRBD2. Germline CDR1 and CDR2: KGHDR and SFDVKD. The CDR3 has 16 amino acids. V trimming: 3 bases; J trimming: 7 bases; junction bases outside the gene matches: 8.

This clonotype was detected only a few times. The CDR3 loop is CASSALNGGETQYF. In DNA form, the CDR3 reads TGTGCCAGCAGTGCCCTGAACGGCGGGGAGACCCAGTACTTC. This chain links TRBV2 with TRBJ2-5; tentative D call: TRBD2 (5 bases). Germline CDR1 and CDR2: SNHLY and FYNNEI. CDR3 length: 14 amino acids. Trimming took off 4 bases at V and 5 bases at J, with 14 bases between the two ends.

The chain carries TRBV4-1 and TRBJ2-3, with D hard to call. The CDR3 consists of 15 residues. V was shortened by 0 bases and J by 6 bases, with 13 bases between the two germline ends. CDR1 is MGHRA, CDR2 YSYEKL, per germline. CDR3 nucleotide sequence: TGCGCCAGCAGCCAAGACCCTCCCCTGATGGATACGCAGTATTTT. Translated: CASSQDPPLMDTQYF.

This clonotype was seen more than once but under ten times. The chain links TRBV3-1 to TRBJ1-2; D ambiguous. The V end was cut by 2 bases, the J end by 5 bases, with 15 bases between. Germline V gene sequence: CDR1 LGHDT, CDR2 YNNKEL (reference sequence). The CDR3 totals 15 residues. As DNA, the CDR3 is TGTGCCAGCAGCCAAAACCACAGCCCAACGTATGGCTACACCTTC. Its protein is CASSQNHSPTYGYTF.

V is TRBV12-3 or TRBV12-4 and J is TRBJ1-2; D perhaps matches TRBD1 (6 bases). The CDR3 spans 14 residues. Trimming took 6 bases from V and 3 from J, leaving 14 bases between them. DNA for the CDR3: TGTGCCAGCAGCGTGCCGGGACAATACTATGGCTACACCTTC. Amino acids: CASSVPGQYYGYTF.

The chain joins TRBV28 to TRBJ1-5, with D tentatively TRBD1 (5 bases). This CDR3 region has 13 residues. Germline CDR1 is MDHEN and CDR2 is SYDVKM. With 2 bases removed from V and 6 bases from J, the gap between germline ends came to 8 bases. The CDR3 here is CASSLQGSQPQHF. CDR3 sequence (DNA): TGTGCCAGCAGTTTACAGGGTAGTCAGCCCCAGCATTTT.

This clonotype has more than one count but fewer than ten. The chain uses TRBV7-2 and TRBJ2-1; D remains ambiguous. This CDR3 is built from 14 residues. V lost 6 bases, J lost 1 base, and 10 bases lay in between. The germline V gene has CDR1 SGHTA and CDR2 FQGNSA. CDR3 amino acids: CASSLDWSYNEQFF. The DNA of the CDR3 is TGTGCCAGCAGTCTTGATTGGTCCTACAATGAGCAGTTCTTC.

The sample holds a few counts of this clonotype. The chain is built from TRBV4-1 and TRBJ1-1, with a weak D call TRBD1 (5 bases). This CDR3 is built from 17 residues. V was shortened by 1 base and J by 1 base, with 16 bases between the two germline ends. Germline loops: CDR1 MGHRA, CDR2 YSYEKL. CDR3 DNA sequence: TGCGCCAGCAGCCAAGTTCCCCACTCTACAGGGAACACTGAAGCTTTCTTT. The encoded protein is CASSQVPHSTGNTEAFF.

The V and J genes are TRBV7-2 and TRBJ2-2; 7 positions match TRBD2. CDR1 SGHTA and CDR2 FQGNSA come from the germline V gene. The CDR3 spans 17 residues. Trimming at V came to 5 bases and at J to 0 bases, leaving 9 bases not matched to a gene. This chain's CDR3 is CASSPRWGTTNTGELFF. In nucleotides, the CDR3 is TGTGCCAGCAGCCCCAGGTGGGGGACTACGAACACCGGGGAGCTGTTTTTT.

The rearrangement links TRBV6-1 to TRBJ1-5; TRBD1 matches 11 bases. Per germline, CDR1 MNHNS and CDR2 SASEGT. V shed 6 bases, J shed 12 bases, and the junction held 13 bases outside the gene matches. The CDR3 spans 15 residues. The CDR3 reads CASSPGTGGLLYQHF. In nucleotides, the CDR3 is TGTGCCAGCAGCCCAGGGACAGGGGGACTATTATACCAGCATTTT.

This clonotype was counted many times. The chain has TRBV29-1 and TRBJ1-3; D gene ambiguous. CDR1 SQVTM and CDR2 ANQGSEA come from the germline V gene. V lost 7 bases and J lost 6, with 7 bases in between. The CDR3 extends over 10 amino acids. The CDR3 region has the DNA TGCAGCGCCGGGGAAAACACCATATATTTT. Translation gives CSAGENTIYF.

This clonotype has at least ten counts. The rearrangement joins TRBV24-1 to TRBJ2-6; D is uncertain. V was pared by 3 bases and J by 0 bases, with 11 bases between. CDR1 is KGHDR and CDR2 is SFDVKD in the germline V gene. The CDR3 spans 17 residues. Here the CDR3 DNA reads TGTGCCACCAGTGATCCCCGGGCCGTCTCTGGGGCCAACGTCCTGACTTTC. This codes for CATSDPRAVSGANVLTF.

This clonotype appeared a few times. CDR3 loop: CASSLGQGLPGEQYF. In DNA, the CDR3 is TGTGCCAGCAGCTTAGGCCAGGGACTCCCCGGGGAGCAGTACTTC. The rearrangement links TRBV7-2 to TRBJ2-7, with D possibly matching TRBD2 (6 bases). The germline V gene has CDR1 SGHTA and CDR2 FQGNSA. Trimming cost V 1 base and J 7 bases, with 17 bases left between them. The CDR3 runs 15 residues.

There are a few counts of this clonotype. The chain has TRBV19 and TRBJ2-1; 7 bases agree with TRBD2. V lost 4 bases, J lost 7 bases, and 10 bases stayed unmatched. This CDR3 comprises 15 residues. Per the germline V gene, CDR1 is LNHDA and CDR2 is SQIVND (reference sequence). CDR3 nucleotide sequence: TGTGCCAGTAGTAACGGGAGGTCCGGCGTAAATGAGCAGTTCTTC. This translates into CASSNGRSGVNEQFF.

The V call is TRBV12-3 or TRBV12-4, the J call TRBJ2-2, with 7 bases lining up with TRBD2. This CDR3 has 16 amino acids. The V and J ends lost 8 bases and 2 bases, in that order; junction bases with no gene match: 11. The CDR3 sequence is CASSWGGGRNTGELFF. The CDR3, as DNA: TGTGCCAGCTCCTGGGGGGGAGGTCGTAACACCGGGGAGCTGTTTTTT.

This clonotype was counted many times. V usage is TRBV6-5 and J usage is TRBJ2-1; D might be TRBD2 (5 bases). The V gene lost 1 base and the J gene lost 10 bases, with 14 bases spanning the gap. CDR1 and CDR2 (germline): MNHEY, SVGAGI. The CDR3 contains 14 residues. The CDR3 DNA is TGTGCCAGCAGTTACTTCGGACTCACGGGGGAGCAGTTCTTC. Translated: CASSYFGLTGEQFF.

This clonotype was observed at least ten times. The CDR3 nucleotides read TGCGCCAGCAGCCAGGGACTCTACGAGCAGTACTTC. Translated: CASSQGLYEQYF. The J gene is TRBJ2-7, the V gene TRBV5-1; maybe TRBD2 (6 bases). V lost 4 bases and J lost 3, with 8 bases in between. CDR3 length: 12 residues. The germline V gene has CDR1 SGHRS and CDR2 YFSETQ. Complete variable domain (other parts from reference TRBV5-1 and TRBJ2-7): KAGVTQTPRYLIKTRGQQVTLSCSPISGHRSVSWYQQTPGQGLQFLFEYFSETQRNKGNFPGRFSGRQFSNSRSEMNVSTLELGDSALYLCASSQGLYEQYFGPGTRLTVT.